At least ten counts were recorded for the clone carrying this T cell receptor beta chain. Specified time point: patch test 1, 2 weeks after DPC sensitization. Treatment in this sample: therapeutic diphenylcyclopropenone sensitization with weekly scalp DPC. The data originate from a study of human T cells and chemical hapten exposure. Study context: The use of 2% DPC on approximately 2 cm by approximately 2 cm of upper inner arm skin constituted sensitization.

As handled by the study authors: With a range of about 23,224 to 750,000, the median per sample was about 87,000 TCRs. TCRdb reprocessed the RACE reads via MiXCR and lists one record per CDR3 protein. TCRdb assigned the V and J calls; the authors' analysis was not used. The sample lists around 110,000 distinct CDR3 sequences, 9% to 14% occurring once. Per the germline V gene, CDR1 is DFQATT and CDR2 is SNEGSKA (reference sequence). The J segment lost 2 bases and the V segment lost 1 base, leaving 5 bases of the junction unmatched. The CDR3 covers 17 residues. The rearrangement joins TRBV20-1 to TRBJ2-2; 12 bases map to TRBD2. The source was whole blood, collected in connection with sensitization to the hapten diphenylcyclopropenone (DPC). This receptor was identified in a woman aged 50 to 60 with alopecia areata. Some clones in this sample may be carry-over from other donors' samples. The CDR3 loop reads CSARGLAGVGNTGELFF. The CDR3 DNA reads TGCAGTGCTAGAGGACTAGCGGGAGTCGGTAACACCGGGGAGCTGTTTTTT.